This note documents a single T cell receptor beta chain sequence. The antigen it binds to is not known. Within one base of it there is no much larger clone, and no base qualities were kept. The sample originates from a study of T-cell reconstitution after alpha-beta-depleted transplantation in children (dated by TCRdb to about 2016). Context from the whole study: The study quantitatively tracked T-cell immune reconstitution after TCRalphabeta/CD19-depleted allogeneic hematopoietic cell transplantation in children using TCR repertoire profiling. What the work shows at the level of the full study, not this receptor alone: The apparently early recovery of alphabetaT-cell counts about two months after transplant reportedly depended on only several hundred rapidly expanded clones that came from non-depleted graft cells. The frequencies of hyperexpanded clones fell over the following months, and after one year, T-cell counts and TCRbeta diversity were mostly attributed to newly produced T cells. In some patients, the high TCRbeta diversity seen at day 60 was put down to recipient T cells and intrathymic progenitors that had survived conditioning.

Sample treatment or condition, as interpreted from the label and publication: allogeneic hematopoietic cell transplantation with graft depleted of TCRalphabeta T cells and CD19 B cells. TCRalphabeta/CD19-depleted allogeneic hematopoietic cell grafts were given to the transplant recipients, all of whom were children. The library was prepared using PCR. Sequencing was carried out with an Illumina HiSeq 2500. TCR library preparation used molecular barcoding, with unique molecular identifiers applied to normalize quantification of the TCRbeta repertoire. Starting from the raw public reads, TCRdb applied fastp trimming at Q25, assembled clones with MiXCR and retained in-frame beta chains. Rows are unified per CDR3 protein, each entry keeping the most common DNA and genes. The sample table lists fewer than 150,000 distinct CDR3 sequences, roughly 10% of them with a count of one. The ten largest account for less than 25% of the sample.

The TCR comes from a girl under three years old who had a stem cell transplant for combined immunodeficiency, so the T cells may come from the graft donor. The specimen comprised PBMCs, mostly from graft donor cells, sampled 180 days after TCRalphabeta/CD19-depleted stem cell transplant.

The CDR3 reads CASSPQGATYEQYF. Here is the DNA: TGTGCCAGCTCACCACAGGGAGCTACCTACGAGCAGTACTTC. The sequence is built from TRBV18 and TRBJ2-7, with TRBD2 as a weak D call on 5 bases. From the cysteine up to the phenylalanine, the CDR3 has a length of 14 residues. Left in the record is the CDR3 DNA by itself, 42 bases read in frame from the first base. Trimming removed 1 base from V and 2 bases from J, leaving 9 bases between the germline ends. The germline V gene gives CDR1 as KGHSH and CDR2 as LQKENI.